This T cell receptor beta chain derives from a study of blood T cell repertoires in COVID-19. Study overall: The study drew acute and convalescent COVID-19 samples from the United States, Italy and Spain. T cells, B-cell-depleted T cells, or PBMCs supplied cDNA or gDNA.

The CDR3 extends over 14 amino acids. Trimming cost V 3 bases and J 3 bases, with 12 bases left between them. Germline lookup yields CDR1 SGDLS and CDR2 YYNGEE. Study processing details: Amplification of reference gene primers provided the estimated nucleated cell counts. The data were produced by immunoSEQ multiplex PCR, yet TCRdb's version contains in-frame clones alone and is incomplete. V and J calls plus clone size are reproduced from that table; the DNA served to infer D and trimming. The table lists about 160,000 clones, about 74% of them singletons. The rearrangement uses TRBV9 and TRBJ1-1; tentative D call: TRBD1 (5 bases). Sequencing was done on a sample of peripheral blood. This receptor was taken from a man in his fifties or sixties with acute or convalescent COVID-19. The CDR3 DNA sequence: TGTGCCAGCAGCGGCGGACTAGGGGACACTGAAGCTTTCTTT. Its protein product is CASSGGLGDTEAFF.